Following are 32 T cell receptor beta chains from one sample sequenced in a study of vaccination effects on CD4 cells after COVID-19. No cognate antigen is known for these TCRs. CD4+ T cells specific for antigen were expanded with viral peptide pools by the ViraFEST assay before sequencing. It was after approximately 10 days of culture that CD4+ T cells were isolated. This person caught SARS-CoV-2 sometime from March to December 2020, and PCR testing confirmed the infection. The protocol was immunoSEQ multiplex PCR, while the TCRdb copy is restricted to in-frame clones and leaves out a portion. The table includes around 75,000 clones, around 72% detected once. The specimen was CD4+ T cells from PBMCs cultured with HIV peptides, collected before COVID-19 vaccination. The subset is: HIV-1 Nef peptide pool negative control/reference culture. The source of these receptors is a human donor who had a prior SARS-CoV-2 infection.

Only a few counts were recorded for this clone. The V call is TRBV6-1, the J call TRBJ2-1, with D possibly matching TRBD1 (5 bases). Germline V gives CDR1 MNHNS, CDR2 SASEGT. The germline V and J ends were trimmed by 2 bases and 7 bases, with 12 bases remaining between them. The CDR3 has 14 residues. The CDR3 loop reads CASSEIRGSNEQFF. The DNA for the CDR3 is TGTGCCAGCAGTGAAATTAGGGGATCGAATGAGCAGTTCTTC.

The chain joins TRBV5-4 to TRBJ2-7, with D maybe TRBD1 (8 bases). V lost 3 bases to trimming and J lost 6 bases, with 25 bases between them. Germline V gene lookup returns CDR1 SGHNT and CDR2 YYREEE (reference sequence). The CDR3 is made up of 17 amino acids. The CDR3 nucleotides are TGTGCCAGCAGCTCCTATGGGGGGGACAGGCGTCATGGCGAGCAGTACTTC. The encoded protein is CASSSYGGDRRHGEQYF.

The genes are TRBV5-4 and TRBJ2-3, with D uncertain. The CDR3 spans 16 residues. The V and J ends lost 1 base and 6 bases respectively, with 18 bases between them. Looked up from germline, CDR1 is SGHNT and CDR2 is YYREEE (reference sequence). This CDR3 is CASSLRPRYSADTQYF. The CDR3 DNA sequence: TGTGCCAGCAGCTTGAGACCTAGATATTCAGCGGATACGCAGTATTTT.

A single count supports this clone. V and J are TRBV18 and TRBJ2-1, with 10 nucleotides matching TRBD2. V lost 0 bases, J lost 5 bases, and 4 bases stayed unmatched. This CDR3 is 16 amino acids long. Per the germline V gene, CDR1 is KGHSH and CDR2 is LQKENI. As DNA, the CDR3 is TGTGCCAGCTCACCACCTTCTAGCGGGGGCAACAATGAGCAGTTCTTC. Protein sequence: CASSPPSSGGNNEQFF.

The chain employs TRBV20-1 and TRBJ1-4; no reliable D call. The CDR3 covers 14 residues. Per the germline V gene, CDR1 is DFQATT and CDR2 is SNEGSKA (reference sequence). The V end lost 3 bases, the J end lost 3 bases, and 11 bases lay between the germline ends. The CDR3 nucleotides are TGCAGTGCTAGTGAAGGTATAGCTAATGAAAAACTGTTTTTT. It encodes CSASEGIANEKLFF.

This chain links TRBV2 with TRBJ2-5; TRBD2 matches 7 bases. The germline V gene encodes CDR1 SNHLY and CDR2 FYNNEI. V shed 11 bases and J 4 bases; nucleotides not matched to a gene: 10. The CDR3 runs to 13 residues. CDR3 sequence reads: CAGAGEFAETQYF. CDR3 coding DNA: TGTGCCGGCGCGGGAGAGTTTGCAGAGACCCAGTACTTC. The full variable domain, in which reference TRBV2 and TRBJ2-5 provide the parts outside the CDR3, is EPEVTQTPSHQVTQMGQEVILRCVPISNHLYFYWYRQILGQKVEFLVSFYNNEISEKSEIFDDQFSVERPDGSNFTLKIRSTKLEDSAMYFCAGAGEFAETQYFGPGTRLLVL.

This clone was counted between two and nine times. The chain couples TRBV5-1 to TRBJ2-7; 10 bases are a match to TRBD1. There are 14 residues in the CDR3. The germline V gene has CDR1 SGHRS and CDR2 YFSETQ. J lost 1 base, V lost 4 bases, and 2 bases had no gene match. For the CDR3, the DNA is TGCGCCAGCAGCCGGACAGGGGGATCCTACGAGCAGTACTTC. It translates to CASSRTGGSYEQYF.

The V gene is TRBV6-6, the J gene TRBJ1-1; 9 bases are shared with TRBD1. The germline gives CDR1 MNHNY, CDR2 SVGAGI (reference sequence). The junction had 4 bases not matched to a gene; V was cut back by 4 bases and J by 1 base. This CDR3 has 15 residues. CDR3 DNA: TGTGCCAGCAGTTTCAGACAGGGGGGGAACACTGAAGCTTTCTTT. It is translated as CASSFRQGGNTEAFF.

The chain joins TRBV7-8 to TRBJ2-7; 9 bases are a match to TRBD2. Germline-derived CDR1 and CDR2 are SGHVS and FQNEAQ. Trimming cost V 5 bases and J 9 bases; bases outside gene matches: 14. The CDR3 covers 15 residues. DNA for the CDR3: TGTGCCAGCAGCCCCCGTCGGCTAGCGGGACCCGTGCAGTACTTC. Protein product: CASSPRRLAGPVQYF.

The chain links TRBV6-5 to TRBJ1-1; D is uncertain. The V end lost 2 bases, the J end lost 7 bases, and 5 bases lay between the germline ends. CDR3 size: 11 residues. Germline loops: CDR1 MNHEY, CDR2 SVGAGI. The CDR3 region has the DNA TGTGCCAGCAGTTACATTGGTGAAGCTTTCTTT. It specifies CASSYIGEAFF.

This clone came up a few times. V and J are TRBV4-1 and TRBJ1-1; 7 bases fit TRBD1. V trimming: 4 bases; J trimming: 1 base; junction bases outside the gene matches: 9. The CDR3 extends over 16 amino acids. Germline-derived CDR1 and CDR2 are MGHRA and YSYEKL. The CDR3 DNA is TGCGCCAGCAGCCCCTGGTGGGGACAGCAGAACACTGAAGCTTTCTTT. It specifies CASSPWWGQQNTEAFF.

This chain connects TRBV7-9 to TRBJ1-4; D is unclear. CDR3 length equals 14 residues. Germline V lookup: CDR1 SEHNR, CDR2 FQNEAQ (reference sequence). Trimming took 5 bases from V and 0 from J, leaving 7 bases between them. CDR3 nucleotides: TGTGCCAGCAGCACCGATGCAACTAATGAAAAACTGTTTTTT. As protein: CASSTDATNEKLFF.

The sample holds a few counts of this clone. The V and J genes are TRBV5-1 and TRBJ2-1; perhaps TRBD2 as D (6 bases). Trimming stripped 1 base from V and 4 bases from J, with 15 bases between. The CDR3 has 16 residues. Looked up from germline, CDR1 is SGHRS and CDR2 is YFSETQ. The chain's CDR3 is CASSLTWGEKYNEQFF. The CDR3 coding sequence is TGCGCCAGCAGCTTGACGTGGGGGGAAAAATACAATGAGCAGTTCTTC.

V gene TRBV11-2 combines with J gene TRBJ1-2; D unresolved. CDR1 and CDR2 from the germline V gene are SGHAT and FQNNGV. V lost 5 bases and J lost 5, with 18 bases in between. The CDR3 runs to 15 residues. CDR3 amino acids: CASSPGRQEPYGYTF. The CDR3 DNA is TGTGCCAGCAGCCCGGGCCGGCAGGAACCATATGGCTACACCTTC.

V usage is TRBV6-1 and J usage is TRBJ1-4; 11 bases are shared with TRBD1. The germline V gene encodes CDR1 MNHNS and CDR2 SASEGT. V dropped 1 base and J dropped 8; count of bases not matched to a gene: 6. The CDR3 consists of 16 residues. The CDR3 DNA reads TGTGCCAGCAGTGAAGGAGGGACAGGGGGGAAGGAAAAACTGTTTTTT. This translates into CASSEGGTGGKEKLFF.

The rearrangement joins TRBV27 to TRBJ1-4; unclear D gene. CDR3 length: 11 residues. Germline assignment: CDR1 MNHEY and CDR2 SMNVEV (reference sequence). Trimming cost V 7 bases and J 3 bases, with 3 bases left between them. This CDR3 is CASKSNEKLFF. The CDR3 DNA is TGTGCCAGCAAATCTAATGAAAAACTGTTTTTT.

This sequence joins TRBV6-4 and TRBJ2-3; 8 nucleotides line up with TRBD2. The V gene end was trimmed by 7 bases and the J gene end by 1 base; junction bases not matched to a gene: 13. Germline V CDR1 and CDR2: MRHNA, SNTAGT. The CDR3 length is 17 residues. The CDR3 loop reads CASTLSGGPLGTDTQYF. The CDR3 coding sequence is TGTGCCAGCACGCTTTCGGGGGGGCCCCTCGGCACAGATACGCAGTATTTT.

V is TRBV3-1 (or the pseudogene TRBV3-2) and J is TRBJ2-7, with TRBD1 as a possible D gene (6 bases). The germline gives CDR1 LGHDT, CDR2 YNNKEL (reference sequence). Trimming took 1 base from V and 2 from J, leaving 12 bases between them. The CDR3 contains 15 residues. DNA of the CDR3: TGTGCCAGCAGCCAAGTTCAGGGGACCACCTACGAGCAGTACTTC. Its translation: CASSQVQGTTYEQYF.

The CDR3: CASSFDSSDSPLHF. The CDR3 nucleotides are TGTGCCAGCAGCTTCGACAGTTCAGATTCACCCCTCCACTTT. V gene TRBV5-5 combines with J gene TRBJ1-6, with D tentatively TRBD1 (5 bases). V gave up 2 bases and J gave up 8 bases, with 11 bases separating them. Germline lookup yields CDR1 SGHKS and CDR2 YYEKEE (reference sequence). The CDR3 loop spans 14 amino acids.

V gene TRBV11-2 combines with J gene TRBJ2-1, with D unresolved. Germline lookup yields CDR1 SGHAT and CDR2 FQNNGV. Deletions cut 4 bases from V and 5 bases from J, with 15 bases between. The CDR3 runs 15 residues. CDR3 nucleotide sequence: TGTGCCAGCAGCTCCTATACGGGCCGAAACAATGAGCAGTTCTTC. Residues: CASSSYTGRNNEQFF.

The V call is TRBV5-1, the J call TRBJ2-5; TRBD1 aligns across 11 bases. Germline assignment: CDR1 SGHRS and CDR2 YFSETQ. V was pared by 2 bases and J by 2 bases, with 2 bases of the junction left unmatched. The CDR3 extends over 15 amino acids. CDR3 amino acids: CASSFGDRGQETQYF. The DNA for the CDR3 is TGCGCCAGCAGCTTTGGGGACAGGGGGCAAGAGACCCAGTACTTC.

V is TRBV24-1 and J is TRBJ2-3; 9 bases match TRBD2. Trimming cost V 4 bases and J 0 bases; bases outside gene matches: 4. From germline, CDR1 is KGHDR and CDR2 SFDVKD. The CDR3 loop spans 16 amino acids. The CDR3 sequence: CATSDYSGGSTDTQYF. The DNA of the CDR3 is TGTGCCACCAGTGACTACAGCGGGGGGAGCACAGATACGCAGTATTTT.

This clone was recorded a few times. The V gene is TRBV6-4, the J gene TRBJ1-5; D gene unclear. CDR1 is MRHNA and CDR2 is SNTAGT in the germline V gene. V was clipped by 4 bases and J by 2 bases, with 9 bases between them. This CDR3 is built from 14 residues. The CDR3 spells CASSVEGGNQPQHF. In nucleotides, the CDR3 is TGTGCCAGCAGTGTTGAAGGCGGCAATCAGCCCCAGCATTTT.

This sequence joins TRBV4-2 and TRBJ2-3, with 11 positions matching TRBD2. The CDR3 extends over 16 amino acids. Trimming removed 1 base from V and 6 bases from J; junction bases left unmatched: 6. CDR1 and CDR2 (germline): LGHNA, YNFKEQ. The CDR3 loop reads CASSQVAGGPTDTQYF. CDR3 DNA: TGTGCCAGCAGCCAAGTAGCGGGAGGGCCGACGGATACGCAGTATTTT.

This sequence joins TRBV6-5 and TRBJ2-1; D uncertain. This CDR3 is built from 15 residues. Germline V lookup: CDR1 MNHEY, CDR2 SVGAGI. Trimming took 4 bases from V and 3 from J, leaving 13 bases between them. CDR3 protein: CASSSVRGRYNEQFF. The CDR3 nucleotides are TGTGCCAGCAGTTCCGTCCGAGGTCGCTACAATGAGCAGTTCTTC.

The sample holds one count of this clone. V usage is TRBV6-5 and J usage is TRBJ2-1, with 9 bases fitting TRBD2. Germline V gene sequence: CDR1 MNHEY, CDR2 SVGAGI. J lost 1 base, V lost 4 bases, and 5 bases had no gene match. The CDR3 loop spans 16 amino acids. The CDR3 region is CASSSLAGLSYNEQFF. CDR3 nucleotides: TGTGCCAGCAGTTCCCTAGCGGGACTTTCCTACAATGAGCAGTTCTTC.

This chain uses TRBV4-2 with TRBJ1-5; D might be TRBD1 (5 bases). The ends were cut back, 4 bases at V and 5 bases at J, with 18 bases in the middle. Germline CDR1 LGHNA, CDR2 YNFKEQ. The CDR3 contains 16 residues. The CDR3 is CASSPLVRDRDQPQHF. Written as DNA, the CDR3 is TGTGCCAGCAGCCCACTCGTACGGGACCGCGATCAGCCCCAGCATTTT.

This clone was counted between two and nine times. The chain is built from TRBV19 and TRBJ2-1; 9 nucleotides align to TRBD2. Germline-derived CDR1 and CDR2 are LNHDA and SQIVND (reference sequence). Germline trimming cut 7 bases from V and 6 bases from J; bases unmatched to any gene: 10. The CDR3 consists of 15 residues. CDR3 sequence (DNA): TGTGCCAGTAACTTCCCGGGACTAGCTAGCAATGAGCAGTTCTTC. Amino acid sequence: CASNFPGLASNEQFF. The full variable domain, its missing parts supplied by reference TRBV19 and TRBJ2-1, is DGGITQSPKYLFRKEGQNVTLSCEQNLNHDAMYWYRQDPGQGLRLIYYSQIVNDFQKGDIAEGYSVSREKKESFPLTVTSAQKNPTAFYLCASNFPGLASNEQFFGPGTRLTVL.

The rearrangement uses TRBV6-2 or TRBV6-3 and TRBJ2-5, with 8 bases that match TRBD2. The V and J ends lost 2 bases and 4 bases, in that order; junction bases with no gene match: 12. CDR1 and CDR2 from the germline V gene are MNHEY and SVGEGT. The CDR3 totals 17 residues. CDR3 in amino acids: CASSYVMSGSILETQYF. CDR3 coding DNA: TGTGCCAGCAGTTACGTCATGAGCGGGAGTATTTTAGAGACCCAGTACTTC.

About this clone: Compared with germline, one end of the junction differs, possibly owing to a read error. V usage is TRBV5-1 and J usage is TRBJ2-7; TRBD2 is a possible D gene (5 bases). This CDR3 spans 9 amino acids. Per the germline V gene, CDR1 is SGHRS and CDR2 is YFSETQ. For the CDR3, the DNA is TGCGCCAGCAGCTTCATAACTAGGTTC. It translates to CASSFITRF.

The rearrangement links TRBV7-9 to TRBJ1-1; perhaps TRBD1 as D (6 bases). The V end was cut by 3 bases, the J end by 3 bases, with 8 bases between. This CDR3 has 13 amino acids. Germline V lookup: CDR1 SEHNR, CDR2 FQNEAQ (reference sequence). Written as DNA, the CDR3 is TGTGCCAGCAGCTTGGGACAATACACTGAAGCTTTCTTT. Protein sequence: CASSLGQYTEAFF.

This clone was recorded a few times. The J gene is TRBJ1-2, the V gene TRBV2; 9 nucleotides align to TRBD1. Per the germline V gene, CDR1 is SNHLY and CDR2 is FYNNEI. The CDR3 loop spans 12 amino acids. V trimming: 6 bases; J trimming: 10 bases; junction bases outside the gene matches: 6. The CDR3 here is CASRDRGADYTF. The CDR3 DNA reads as TGTGCCAGCAGGGACAGGGGTGCAGACTACACCTTC.